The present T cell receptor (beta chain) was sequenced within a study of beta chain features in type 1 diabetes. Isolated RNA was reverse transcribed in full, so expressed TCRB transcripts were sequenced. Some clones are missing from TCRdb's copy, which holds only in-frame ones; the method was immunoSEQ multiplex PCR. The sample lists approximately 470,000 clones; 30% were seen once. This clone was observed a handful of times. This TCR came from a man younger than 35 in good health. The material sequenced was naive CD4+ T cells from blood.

CDR3 DNA sequence: TGCAGCGTTGAACGGCTAGCGGGGGACGATACGCAGTATTTT. It specifies CSVERLAGDDTQYF. The V and J genes are TRBV29-1 and TRBJ2-3, with 10 positions matching TRBD2. There are 14 residues in the CDR3. Germline V lookup: CDR1 SQVTM, CDR2 ANQGSEA. J lost 6 bases, V lost 2 bases, and 5 bases had no gene match.